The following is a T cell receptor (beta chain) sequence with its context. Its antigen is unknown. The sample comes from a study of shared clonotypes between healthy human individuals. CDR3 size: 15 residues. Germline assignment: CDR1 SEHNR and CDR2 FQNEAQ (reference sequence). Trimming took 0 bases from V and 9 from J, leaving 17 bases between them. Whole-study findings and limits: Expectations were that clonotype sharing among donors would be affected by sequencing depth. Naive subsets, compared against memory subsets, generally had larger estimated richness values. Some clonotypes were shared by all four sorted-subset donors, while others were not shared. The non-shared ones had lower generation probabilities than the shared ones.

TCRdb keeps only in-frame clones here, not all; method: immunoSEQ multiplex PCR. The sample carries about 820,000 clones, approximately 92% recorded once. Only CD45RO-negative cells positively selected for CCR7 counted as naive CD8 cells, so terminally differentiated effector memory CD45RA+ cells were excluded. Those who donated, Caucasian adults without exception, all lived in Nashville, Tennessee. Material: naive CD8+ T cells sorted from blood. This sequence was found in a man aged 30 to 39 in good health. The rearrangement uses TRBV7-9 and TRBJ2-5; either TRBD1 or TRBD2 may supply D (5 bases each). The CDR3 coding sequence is TGTGCCAGCAGCTTAGCGGGACCGACGGCGAAGCCCCAGTACTTC. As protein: CASSLAGPTAKPQYF.